A selection of T cell receptor beta chains follows, all from one sample in a study of blood T cell repertoires in COVID-19. Sequenced by immunoSEQ multiplex PCR; TCRdb stores in-frame clones only, minus some. Of more than 150,000 clones listed, around 77% are singletons. Sequences were obtained from peripheral blood. All receptors come from a man in his 60s with active or convalescent COVID-19. CDR3s include the opening cysteine and the closing phenylalanine or tryptophan. The order of the fields is D gene, J gene, V gene, CDR3 protein. A D gene is named only where the DNA matches it firmly.

D gene: -
J gene: TRBJ2-5
V gene: TRBV6-4
CDR3 protein: CACPDCGFSDRETQYF

D gene: TRBD1
J gene: TRBJ1-5
V gene: TRBV2
CDR3 protein: CASRGTGVLQPQHF

D gene: -
J gene: TRBJ2-7
V gene: TRBV21-1
CDR3 protein: CASSNMTSGMRYEQYF

D gene: -
J gene: TRBJ2-5
V gene: TRBV2
CDR3 protein: CASSEVMGAQETQYF

D gene: -
J gene: TRBJ2-1
V gene: TRBV19
CDR3 protein: CASSREIGYNEQFF

D gene: TRBD1
J gene: TRBJ2-7
V gene: TRBV5-1
CDR3 protein: CASSPRTGNDEQYF

D gene: -
J gene: TRBJ1-4
V gene: TRBV18
CDR3 protein: CASSLQPVGAFNEKLFF

D gene: TRBD2
J gene: TRBJ2-5
V gene: TRBV19
CDR3 protein: CASSSLSGRKETQYF

D gene: TRBD1
J gene: TRBJ2-1
V gene: TRBV11-2
CDR3 protein: CASSLGDREYNEQFF

D gene: TRBD2
J gene: TRBJ2-1
V gene: TRBV11-3
CDR3 protein: CASSRGLAGHNEQFF

D gene: -
J gene: TRBJ2-3
V gene: TRBV19
CDR3 protein: CASSTPGGTDTQYF

D gene: -
J gene: TRBJ2-1
V gene: TRBV24-1
CDR3 protein: CATSAVGYNEQFF

D gene: -
J gene: TRBJ1-1
V gene: TRBV29-1
CDR3 protein: CSVERQNTEAFF

D gene: TRBD2
J gene: TRBJ2-1
V gene: TRBV9
CDR3 protein: CASSTSGSTNNEQFF

D gene: -
J gene: TRBJ1-1
V gene: TRBV29-1
CDR3 protein: CSVAIKTEAFF

D gene: TRBD2
J gene: TRBJ2-1
V gene: TRBV25-1
CDR3 protein: CASSDSGRVYNEQFF

D gene: -
J gene: TRBJ1-6
V gene: TRBV21-1
CDR3 protein: CASSTDNSSYNSPLHF

D gene: TRBD2
J gene: TRBJ2-1
V gene: TRBV28
CDR3 protein: CASTTAGVLYNEQFF

D gene: TRBD2
J gene: TRBJ2-2
V gene: TRBV29-1
CDR3 protein: CSVVAGPNTGELFF

D gene: -
J gene: TRBJ2-7
V gene: TRBV3-1/TRBV3-2
CDR3 protein: CASSQAVLANEQYF

D gene: TRBD2
J gene: TRBJ2-3
V gene: TRBV5-4
CDR3 protein: CASSLAGGGSGTQYF

D gene: TRBD2
J gene: TRBJ2-7
V gene: TRBV5-1
CDR3 protein: CASRPPSGSAYEQYF

D gene: TRBD2
J gene: TRBJ2-7
V gene: TRBV28
CDR3 protein: CATLGRYEQYF

D gene: TRBD1
J gene: TRBJ2-2
V gene: TRBV4-3
CDR3 protein: CASSPLGQVNTGELFF

D gene: -
J gene: TRBJ1-5
V gene: TRBV7-3
CDR3 protein: CASSLTRGQPQHF

D gene: -
J gene: TRBJ1-2
V gene: TRBV4-3
CDR3 protein: CASSQERRDYGYTF

D gene: -
J gene: TRBJ1-2
V gene: TRBV5-4
CDR3 protein: CASSPGTAGPYGYTF

D gene: TRBD1
J gene: TRBJ1-1
V gene: TRBV19
CDR3 protein: CASSRRQGAYTEAFF

D gene: TRBD1
J gene: TRBJ2-7
V gene: TRBV4-3
CDR3 protein: CASSQVSTGGIGEQYF

D gene: -
J gene: TRBJ2-5
V gene: TRBV19
CDR3 protein: CASSISRDETQYF

D gene: TRBD1
J gene: TRBJ1-2
V gene: TRBV12-5
CDR3 protein: CASGLGGQTNYGYTF

D gene: -
J gene: TRBJ2-2
V gene: TRBV19
CDR3 protein: CASSIRQPANTGELFF

D gene: TRBD1
J gene: TRBJ1-5
V gene: TRBV28
CDR3 protein: CASRDRTGGSNQPQHF

D gene: -
J gene: TRBJ1-6
V gene: TRBV19
CDR3 protein: CASSPEDDSPLHF

D gene: -
J gene: TRBJ1-2
V gene: TRBV7-3
CDR3 protein: CASSLGGGYGYTF

D gene: -
J gene: TRBJ1-1
V gene: TRBV6-5
CDR3 protein: CASSYYGGDTNTEAFF